Included here is one T cell receptor beta chain sequence, with context. Its matching antigen is unknown. The junction departs from the called germline gene at one end, perhaps through a read error. This CDR3 is 14 amino acids long. Looked up from germline, CDR1 is SGHVS and CDR2 is FQNEAQ. The template was RNA from unsorted bulk tissue. This non-tumor lung sample came from over 3 cm beyond the tumor edge. Between August and November 2014, newly diagnosed, chemotherapy-naive lung cancer patients underwent thoracic surgery in China. The data were obtained in a study of tumor and adjacent non-tumor tissue in lung cancer. General study results and limits: Compared with tumor, normal lung showed significantly lower TCR diversity. Tumor repertoires had a smaller top 100 clone share than normal lung.

The library came from three nested PCR rounds adapted from ARM-PCR protocols. TCRdb reprocessed the multiplex PCR reads via MiXCR and lists one record per CDR3 protein. The data contain approximately 77,000 distinct CDR3 sequences, around 80% of them singletons. The rearrangement uses TRBV7-8 and TRBJ2-3, with 7 bases matching TRBD2. The clonotype comes from a man between 60 and 75 years old with non-small cell lung cancer. The source material was distant non-tumor lung tissue. CDR3 nucleotides: TGTGCCAACAGCCTGCGGGAGAACATAGATACTCAGTATTTT. Residues: CANSLRENIDTQYF.